This TCR beta chain originates from a study of molecular identifiers for immune sequencing clone quantification. About the study: Naive CD8 RNA (20,000 or 100,000 cells) was divided into five aliquots, with four sequenced.

Ten or more counts support this clonotype. Naive CD8 library inputs spanned roughly 17,000 to 1,100,000 sorted cells and 10%, 30% or 50% RNA. The CD8+CD4-CCR7+CD45RA+ phenotype defined the sorted naive CD8 T cells. The bulk TCR libraries were made with methods described before and with listed TCR primers. TCRdb itself ran the PCR reads through MiXCR, one entry per CDR3 protein. The repertoire holds 35,000 or so distinct CDR3 sequences, with 19% as singletons. CDR3 length: 14 amino acids. Trimming shortened V by 6 bases and J by 2 bases, and 13 bases separated the two germline ends. The chain uses TRBV12-3 or TRBV12-4 and TRBJ2-5; D unclear. This clonotype was sampled from a human donor in good health. Some libraries in this study had Jurkat cell RNA spiked in. Sequences were obtained from naive CD8+ T cells from blood, with Jurkat cell RNA spiked in. Subset denoted: FACS-sorted CD8+CD4-CCR7+CD45RA+ naive T cells. CDR3 amino acids: CASRPENTQETQYF. CDR3 coding DNA: TGTGCCAGCAGACCCGAAAACACTCAAGAGACCCAGTACTTC.